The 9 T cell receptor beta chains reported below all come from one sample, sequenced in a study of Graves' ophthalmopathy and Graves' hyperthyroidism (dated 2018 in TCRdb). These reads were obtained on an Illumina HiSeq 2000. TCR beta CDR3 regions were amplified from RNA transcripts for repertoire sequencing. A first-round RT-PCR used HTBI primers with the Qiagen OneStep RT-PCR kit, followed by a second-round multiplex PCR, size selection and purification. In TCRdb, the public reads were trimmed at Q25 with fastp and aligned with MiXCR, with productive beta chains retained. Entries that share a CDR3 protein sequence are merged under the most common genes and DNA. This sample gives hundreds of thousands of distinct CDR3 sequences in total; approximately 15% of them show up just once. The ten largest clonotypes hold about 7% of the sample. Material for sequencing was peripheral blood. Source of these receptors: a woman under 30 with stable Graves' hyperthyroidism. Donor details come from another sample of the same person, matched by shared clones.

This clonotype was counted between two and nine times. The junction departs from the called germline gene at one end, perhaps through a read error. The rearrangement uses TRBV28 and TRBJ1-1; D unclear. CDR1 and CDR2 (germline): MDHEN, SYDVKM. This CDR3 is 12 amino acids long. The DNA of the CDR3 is TGTGCCAGCAGTTTTGGGTACACTGAAGCTTGCTTT. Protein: CASSFGYTEACF.

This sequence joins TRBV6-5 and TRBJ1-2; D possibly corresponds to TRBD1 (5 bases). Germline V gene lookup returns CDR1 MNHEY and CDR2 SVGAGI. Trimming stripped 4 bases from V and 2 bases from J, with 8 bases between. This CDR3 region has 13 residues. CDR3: CASSWTSNYGYTF. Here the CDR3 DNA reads TGTGCCAGCAGTTGGACATCCAACTATGGCTACACCTTC.

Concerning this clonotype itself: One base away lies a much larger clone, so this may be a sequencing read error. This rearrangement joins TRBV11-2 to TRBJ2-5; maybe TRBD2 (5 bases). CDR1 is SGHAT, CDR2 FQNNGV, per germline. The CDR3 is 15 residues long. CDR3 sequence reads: CAGSSLSSGQETQYF. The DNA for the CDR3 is TGTGCCGGCAGCTCCCTATCGTCGGGACAAGAGACCCAGTACTTC.

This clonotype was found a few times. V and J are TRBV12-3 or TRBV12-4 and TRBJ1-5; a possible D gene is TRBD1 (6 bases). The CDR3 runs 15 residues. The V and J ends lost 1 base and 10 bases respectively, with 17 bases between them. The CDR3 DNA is TGTGCCAGCAGTTTAGTTTCGGGGAGGGGGGGACCCCAGCATTTT. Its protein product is CASSLVSGRGGPQHF.

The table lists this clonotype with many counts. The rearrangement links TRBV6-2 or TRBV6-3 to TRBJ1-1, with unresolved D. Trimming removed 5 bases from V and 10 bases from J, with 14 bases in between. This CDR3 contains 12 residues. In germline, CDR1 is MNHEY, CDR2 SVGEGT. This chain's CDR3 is CASSPTDGVAFF. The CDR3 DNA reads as TGTGCCAGCAGTCCGACCGACGGGGTAGCTTTCTTT.

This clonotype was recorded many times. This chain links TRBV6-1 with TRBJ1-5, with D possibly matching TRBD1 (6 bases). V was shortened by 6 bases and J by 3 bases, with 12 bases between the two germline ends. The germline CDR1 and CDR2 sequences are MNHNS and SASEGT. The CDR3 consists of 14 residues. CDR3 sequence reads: CASSPTGTNQPQHF. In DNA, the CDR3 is TGTGCCAGCAGCCCGACAGGCACCAATCAGCCCCAGCATTTT.

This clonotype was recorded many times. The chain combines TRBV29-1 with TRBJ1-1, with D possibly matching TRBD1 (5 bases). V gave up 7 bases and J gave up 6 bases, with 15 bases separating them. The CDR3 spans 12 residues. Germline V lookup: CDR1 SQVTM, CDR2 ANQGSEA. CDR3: CSARGDSPEAFF. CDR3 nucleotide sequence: TGCAGCGCTCGAGGGGATTCTCCTGAAGCTTTCTTT.

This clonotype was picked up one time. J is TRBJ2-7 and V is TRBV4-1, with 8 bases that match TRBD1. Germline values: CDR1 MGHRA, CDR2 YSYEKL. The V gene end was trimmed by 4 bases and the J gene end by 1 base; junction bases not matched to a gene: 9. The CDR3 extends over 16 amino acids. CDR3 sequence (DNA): TGCGCCAGCAGCCGCCCGGGACAGGACAAATCCTACGAGCAGTACTTC. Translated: CASSRPGQDKSYEQYF.

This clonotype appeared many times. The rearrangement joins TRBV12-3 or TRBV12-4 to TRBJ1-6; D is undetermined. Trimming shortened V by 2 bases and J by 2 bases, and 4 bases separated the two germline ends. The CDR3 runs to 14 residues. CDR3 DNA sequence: TGTGCCAGCAGTTTAATGGCCTATAATTCACCCCTCCACTTT. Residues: CASSLMAYNSPLHF.